A single T cell receptor (beta chain) is shown here with its context. The antigen is unknown. At one end, the junction sequence differs from germline, possibly due to a read error. Clones were sequenced by immunoSEQ multiplex PCR, and TCRdb holds only the in-frame ones, with some missing. Altogether about 63,000 clones are present, about 89% being singletons, with the ten largest covering 4% to 4.5%. This specimen belongs to a study of OX40 agonist ivuxolimab in advanced cancers. Overall study results and limits: Clonal expansion was seen in CD4+ and CD8+ blood T cells by week 6 at 0.1 to 3.0 mg/kg. On average, CD8+ T cells had more expanded clones than CD4+.

Germline CDR1 reads SSHAT; CDR2 reads FNYEAQ (reference sequence). The CDR3 is 14 residues long. At baseline, cycle 4 day 1, and cycle 7 day 1, blood was sampled. This specimen was CD4+ or CD8+ T cells sorted from blood, taken in a trial of the OX40 agonist ivuxolimab. The clonotype comes from an adult with an advanced solid tumor such as melanoma, head and neck, liver or kidney cancer. J is TRBJ2-5 and V is TRBV7-7, with 10 bases that match TRBD1. In DNA, the CDR3 is TGTGCTAGCAGCTCGGGACAGGGGAAAGAGACCCAGTACTTC. As protein: CASSSGQGKETQYF.